This T cell receptor (beta chain) is from a study of cytomegalovirus exposure and HLA in healthy donors. The donors, nominally healthy at sampling, likely had unrecorded immune exposures. This clone came up a few times. The CDR3 sequence is 14 residues long. V shed 8 bases, J shed 7 bases, and the junction held 10 bases outside the gene matches. Per the germline V gene, CDR1 is MNHNY and CDR2 is SVGAGI (reference sequence). In the PCR, 60 Vbeta and 13 Jbeta primers were used. Generated by immunoSEQ multiplex PCR, the TCRdb table keeps only in-frame clones and is missing some. This sample has 80,000 to 100,000 clones, with roughly 80% found just once.

This chain connects TRBV6-6 to TRBJ2-2; 7 nucleotides line up with TRBD2. Sequenced material: PBMCs. The sequence derives from a human donor in good health. The CDR3 DNA sequence: TGTGCCAGCTGGAAGGGACGGGGGGACGGGGAGCTGTTTTTT. Protein sequence: CASWKGRGDGELFF.